Below, 30 T cell receptor beta chains from the same sample are listed, as sequenced in a study of T cells expressing NK-cell markers (dated by TCRdb to between 2020 and 2021). Library prep was done by 5' RACE. The sample was run on an Illumina HiSeq 2000. Reprocessed by TCRdb, the reads give a single entry per CDR3 protein sequence, without DNA. The sample table on file contains around 470,000 distinct CDR3 sequences. About 1.5% of the sample lies in the top ten. The source material was blood T cells: a sorted CD56 or NKG2C T cell subset, CD4+ or CD8+ T cells, or bulk PBMC T cells (not recorded which). The receptor source for this set is a woman between 45 and 60 years old in good health. Donor details come from another sample of the same person, matched by shared clones.

V is TRBV5-1 and J is TRBJ2-2; TCRdb's D gene call, TRBD2, goes unchecked for lack of DNA. CDR1 and CDR2 from the germline V gene are SGHRS and YFSETQ. The CDR3 runs 17 residues. This CDR3 is CASSSGLAGAFAGELFF.

The chain combines TRBV5-1 with TRBJ2-3; the D call from TCRdb, TRBD2, cannot be confirmed without DNA. The length of the CDR3 is 17 residues. Germline CDR1 SGHRS, CDR2 YFSETQ. CDR3 in amino acids: CASSFLGTSDWTDTQYF.

The gene calls are TRBV5-1 and TRBJ2-7. Germline values: CDR1 SGHRS, CDR2 YFSETQ. This CDR3 spans 15 amino acids. Here the CDR3 reads CASSLWWTEDYEQYF.

V and J are TRBV6-5 and TRBJ1-5; TCRdb selects TRBD1, and the lack of DNA leaves this call unchecked. Germline V gene lookup returns CDR1 MNHEY and CDR2 SVGAGI. CDR3 length: 16 amino acids. This chain's CDR3 is CASKQGATHSNQPQHF.

The J gene is TRBJ2-3, the V gene TRBV12-3 or TRBV12-4; the D call from TCRdb, TRBD1, cannot be confirmed without DNA. The CDR3 is made up of 15 amino acids. CDR3: CASTQSGALTDTQYF.

V usage is TRBV12-3 or TRBV12-4 and J usage is TRBJ2-1. This CDR3 comprises 16 residues. The CDR3 loop is CASSFFGILHYNEQFF.

The chain is built from TRBV24-1 and TRBJ2-3; the D call from TCRdb, TRBD2, cannot be confirmed without DNA. The germline V gene has CDR1 KGHDR and CDR2 SFDVKD. This CDR3 region has 17 residues. The CDR3: CATSDAGDLLGTDTQYF.

This chain connects TRBV12-3 or TRBV12-4 to TRBJ1-6; TCRdb reports TRBD1, a call that lacks DNA to check it against. This CDR3 spans 12 amino acids. CDR3 residues: CASSKRQGALHF.

The chain couples TRBV15 to TRBJ2-1; TCRdb's D call, TRBD2, is unchecked because there is no DNA. Germline CDR1 reads LNHNV; CDR2 reads YYDKDF (reference sequence). The CDR3 runs to 16 residues. CDR3: CATSRAGGPLYNEQFF. Complete variable domain (other parts from reference TRBV15 and TRBJ2-1): DAMVIQNPRYQVTQFGKPVTLSCSQTLNHNVMYWYQQKSSQAPKLLFHYYDKDFNNEADTPDNFQSRRPNTSFCFLDIRSPGLGDTAMYLCATSRAGGPLYNEQFFGPGTRLTVL.

V and J are TRBV5-1 and TRBJ1-2; TCRdb's D call of TRBD1 is untestable without DNA. Germline values: CDR1 SGHRS, CDR2 YFSETQ. CDR3 length equals 15 residues. This chain's CDR3 is CASSLTPGVDHGYTF. The variable domain in full, with the rest retrieved from reference TRBV5-1 and TRBJ1-2, is KAGVTQTPRYLIKTRGQQVTLSCSPISGHRSVSWYQQTPGQGLQFLFEYFSETQRNKGNFPGRFSGRQFSNSRSEMNVSTLELGDSALYLCASSLTPGVDHGYTFGSGTRLTVV.

The V gene is TRBV7-8, the J gene TRBJ2-3; TCRdb reports TRBD1, a call that lacks DNA to check it against. Germline V gene data show CDR1 as SGHVS and CDR2 as FQNEAQ. This CDR3 is 16 amino acids long. This CDR3 is CASSLVGSQGDNTQYF.

The V call is TRBV9, the J call TRBJ2-2; without DNA, the TCRdb call of TRBD1 cannot be checked. CDR1 is SGDLS, CDR2 YYNGEE, per germline. CDR3 length: 15 residues. CDR3 protein: CASSWGQGAAGELFF.

The chain joins TRBV6-6 to TRBJ2-6. Germline V gene lookup returns CDR1 MNHNY and CDR2 SVGAGI (reference sequence). The length of the CDR3 is 14 residues. The CDR3 sequence is CASSVFSGANVLTF.

The rearrangement joins TRBV20-1 to TRBJ1-1; there is no DNA to check the TCRdb D call of TRBD1. Germline assignment: CDR1 DFQATT and CDR2 SNEGSKA (reference sequence). The CDR3 length is 14 residues. CDR3 protein: CSAREGGTKVEAFF.

CDR3 loop: CASRPRLANTQYF. The rearrangement links TRBV7-8 to TRBJ2-3. Germline CDR1 reads SGHVS; CDR2 reads FQNEAQ. The CDR3 runs 13 residues.

This sequence joins TRBV10-2 and TRBJ2-3. The CDR3 contains 15 residues. From germline, CDR1 is WSHSY and CDR2 SAAADI. CDR3 sequence reads: CASSERSSRVDTQYF.

This chain links TRBV20-1 with TRBJ2-1; TCRdb picks TRBD2, but there is no DNA to check that call. There are 15 residues in the CDR3. The germline V gene encodes CDR1 DFQATT and CDR2 SNEGSKA (reference sequence). The CDR3 protein is CSARWLAKRNNEQFF.

The chain has TRBV11-3 and TRBJ2-4; the TRBD1 assignment by TCRdb is unverifiable without DNA. The CDR3 runs to 16 residues. Per the germline V gene, CDR1 is SGHNT and CDR2 is YENEEA. The CDR3 loop reads CASENQGRGAKNIQYF.

V and J are TRBV2 and TRBJ2-1; the D call from TCRdb, TRBD1, cannot be confirmed without DNA. CDR1 is SNHLY, CDR2 FYNNEI, per germline. The CDR3 covers 15 residues. CDR3 in amino acids: CASSEESVPPNEQFF.

The V gene is TRBV12-3 or TRBV12-4, the J gene TRBJ2-7; TCRdb's D call of TRBD1 is untestable without DNA. The CDR3 spans 13 residues. The CDR3 sequence is CARSDRSTYEQYF.

The rearrangement joins TRBV10-3 to TRBJ2-3; the TCRdb call, TRBD2, lacks DNA for checking. CDR3 length: 12 amino acids. Germline CDR1 and CDR2: ENHRY and SYGVKD. CDR3 amino acids: CAISEDYYTQYF.

The chain uses TRBV20-1 and TRBJ2-4; lacking DNA, the TRBD2 call made by TCRdb goes unchecked. Germline lookup yields CDR1 DFQATT and CDR2 SNEGSKA (reference sequence). The CDR3 runs to 14 residues. Here the CDR3 reads CSASRTRFQNIQYF.

The V and J genes are TRBV5-1 and TRBJ2-1; TCRdb calls TRBD2, which cannot be checked without DNA. The CDR3 is made up of 18 amino acids. Germline lookup yields CDR1 SGHRS and CDR2 YFSETQ. The CDR3 sequence: CASSSGLAGGTKGDEQFF.

The V gene is TRBV5-6, the J gene TRBJ1-5. This CDR3 has 15 residues. The V gene's germline CDR1 is SGHDT and CDR2 YYEEEE. CDR3 sequence reads: CASRRDSHSNQPQHF.

The V and J genes are TRBV5-1 and TRBJ2-3; the TRBD1 assignment by TCRdb is unverifiable without DNA. Germline assignment: CDR1 SGHRS and CDR2 YFSETQ. This CDR3 comprises 19 residues. The CDR3 loop is CASSHSGQALNLAADTQYF.

The rearrangement uses TRBV9 and TRBJ2-5; the D call from TCRdb, TRBD1, cannot be confirmed without DNA. This CDR3 is 14 amino acids long. From germline, CDR1 is SGDLS and CDR2 YYNGEE. CDR3 loop: CASSGNSGGETQYF.

The chain recombines TRBV12-3 or TRBV12-4 with TRBJ1-4. The CDR3 contains 14 residues. The CDR3 here is CASSLRLDTQKLFF.

V usage is TRBV10-3 and J usage is TRBJ1-6; TCRdb's D call of TRBD1 is untestable without DNA. Germline-derived CDR1 and CDR2 are ENHRY and SYGVKD. The length of the CDR3 is 14 residues. The CDR3 protein is CAISGGQNNSPLHF.

The chain has TRBV6-2 or TRBV6-3 and TRBJ2-4; the D gene TCRdb calls, TRBD1, cannot be checked with no DNA. CDR3 size: 16 residues. CDR1 is MNHEY, CDR2 SVGEGT, per germline. CDR3 protein: CASTSDRVLLENIQYF.

The genes are TRBV28 and TRBJ2-3; TCRdb calls TRBD2, which cannot be checked without DNA. Germline CDR1 is MDHEN and CDR2 is SYDVKM. This CDR3 is 13 amino acids long. The CDR3 protein is CASTRLTGDTQYF.